Listed below are T cell receptor beta chains from one sample, sequenced in a study of blood T cell repertoires in COVID-19. Only in-frame clones appear in the TCRdb table, and some are missing; sequencing was by immunoSEQ multiplex PCR. The sample includes over 200,000 clones, roughly 90% of them seen just once. The sequenced sample was peripheral blood. The receptors derive from a man in his sixties who had recovered from COVID-19. Both conserved end residues are part of each CDR3. Each record gives: J gene, D gene, V gene, CDR3 DNA, CDR3 protein. The D gene is left open where the match is weak.

j_call: TRBJ2-1
d_call: -
v_call: TRBV5-4
cdr3_nt: TGTGCCAGCACCCGAGAGGGGGGGCGCGATGAGCAGTTCTTC
cdr3_aa: CASTREGGRDEQFF

j_call: TRBJ2-1
d_call: -
v_call: TRBV15
cdr3_nt: TGTGCCACCAGCAGAGTTCTGGGAGGCGGGCGGGAGCAGTTCTTC
cdr3_aa: CATSRVLGGGREQFF

j_call: TRBJ2-7
d_call: -
v_call: TRBV7-3
cdr3_nt: TGTGCCAGCAGCTTAATCCAAGCGGGCTCCTACGAGCAGTACTTC
cdr3_aa: CASSLIQAGSYEQYF

j_call: TRBJ2-3
d_call: -
v_call: TRBV5-1
cdr3_nt: TGCGCCAGCAGCTCCTCGACTAATACGCAGTATTTT
cdr3_aa: CASSSSTNTQYF

j_call: TRBJ2-2
d_call: TRBD2
v_call: TRBV13
cdr3_nt: TGTGCCAGCAGCCCGCTTAGCGGGGCAGACACCGGGGAGCTGTTTTTT
cdr3_aa: CASSPLSGADTGELFF

j_call: TRBJ1-5
d_call: -
v_call: TRBV3-1/TRBV3-2
cdr3_nt: TGTGCCAGCAGCCAATCAGGGTTCAGTCAGCCCCAGCATTTT
cdr3_aa: CASSQSGFSQPQHF

j_call: TRBJ2-5
d_call: TRBD1
v_call: TRBV12-5
cdr3_nt: TGTGCTAGTGGTTGGGGACAGAACCAAGAGACCCAGTACTTC
cdr3_aa: CASGWGQNQETQYF

j_call: TRBJ1-6
d_call: TRBD1
v_call: TRBV25-1
cdr3_nt: TGTGCCAGCAGACAGGGGGACTATAATTCACCCCTCCACTTT
cdr3_aa: CASRQGDYNSPLHF

j_call: TRBJ2-4
d_call: -
v_call: TRBV5-8
cdr3_nt: TGTGCCAGCAGCTTGGACAGTCGAATAGCCAAAAACATTCAGTACTTC
cdr3_aa: CASSLDSRIAKNIQYF

j_call: TRBJ1-5
d_call: TRBD1
v_call: TRBV4-1
cdr3_nt: TGCGCCAGCAGCCAAGGGACAGGGGGCGGCAATCAGCCCCAGCATTTT
cdr3_aa: CASSQGTGGGNQPQHF

j_call: TRBJ2-7
d_call: -
v_call: TRBV3-1/TRBV3-2
cdr3_nt: TGTGCCAGCAGCCAACGTCCCGTCCCCAGCCCCGGGGAGCAGTACTTC
cdr3_aa: CASSQRPVPSPGEQYF

j_call: TRBJ2-3
d_call: -
v_call: TRBV11-1
cdr3_nt: TGTGCCAGCAGCTACAGGGAGAGCGATACGCAGTATTTT
cdr3_aa: CASSYRESDTQYF

j_call: TRBJ2-7
d_call: -
v_call: TRBV5-1
cdr3_nt: TGCGCCAGCAGCTTGACGGGGGGCCTAAGCTCCTACGAGCAGTACTTC
cdr3_aa: CASSLTGGLSSYEQYF

j_call: TRBJ1-4
d_call: -
v_call: TRBV28
cdr3_nt: TGTGCCAGCAGTTTGGCCAAGTCGGGGGTTCGCGAAAAACTGTTTTTT
cdr3_aa: CASSLAKSGVREKLFF

j_call: TRBJ2-1
d_call: -
v_call: TRBV11-2
cdr3_nt: TGTGCCAGCAGCTTTGGCGGTAGGGGGAATGAGCAGTTCTTC
cdr3_aa: CASSFGGRGNEQFF

j_call: TRBJ1-2
d_call: TRBD1
v_call: TRBV29-1
cdr3_nt: TGCAGCGTTCGAGGACAGGGGTCTCTCGACTATGGCTACACCTTC
cdr3_aa: CSVRGQGSLDYGYTF

j_call: TRBJ2-2
d_call: -
v_call: TRBV6-1
cdr3_nt: TGTGCCAGCAGTGAACTTAGGGGCAGGGAGAACACCGGGGAGCTGTTTTTT
cdr3_aa: CASSELRGRENTGELFF

j_call: TRBJ1-4
d_call: -
v_call: TRBV27
cdr3_nt: TGTGCCAGCAGTTCCCTCGGGGCAGGCGGGACGCGATATGAAAAACTGTTTTTT
cdr3_aa: CASSSLGAGGTRYEKLFF

j_call: TRBJ1-5
d_call: -
v_call: TRBV7-9
cdr3_nt: TGTGCCAGCAGCTTAGACAGGGATCAGCCCCAGCATTTT
cdr3_aa: CASSLDRDQPQHF

j_call: TRBJ1-4
d_call: TRBD1
v_call: TRBV5-1
cdr3_nt: TGCGCCAGCAGCCTAGGGGGCCCTAATGAAAAACTGTTTTTT
cdr3_aa: CASSLGGPNEKLFF

j_call: TRBJ2-1
d_call: TRBD2
v_call: TRBV7-3
cdr3_nt: TGTGCCAGCAGCCCGACTAGCGGGAGGAACAATGAGCAGTTCTTC
cdr3_aa: CASSPTSGRNNEQFF

j_call: TRBJ2-3
d_call: TRBD1
v_call: TRBV14
cdr3_nt: TGTGCCAGCAGCCGCCGACGAGGAGACAGGGGGGCAGATACGCAGTATTTT
cdr3_aa: CASSRRRGDRGADTQYF

j_call: TRBJ2-3
d_call: -
v_call: TRBV19
cdr3_nt: TGTGCCACCTATCCGGGTCTTCCCACAGATACGCAGTATTTT
cdr3_aa: CATYPGLPTDTQYF

j_call: TRBJ1-1
d_call: -
v_call: TRBV19
cdr3_nt: TGTGCCAGTAGTATAGGTCCTGCCGGAGCTGAAGCTTTCTTT
cdr3_aa: CASSIGPAGAEAFF

j_call: TRBJ2-3
d_call: -
v_call: TRBV5-8
cdr3_nt: TGTGCCAGCCAACACCGAGGAGGCACAGATACGCAGTATTTT
cdr3_aa: CASQHRGGTDTQYF

j_call: TRBJ1-2
d_call: TRBD1
v_call: TRBV11-2
cdr3_nt: TGTGCCAGCAGCTCCGCAGGGGGCCAGGGTGGCTACACCTTC
cdr3_aa: CASSSAGGQGGYTF

j_call: TRBJ2-7
d_call: TRBD2
v_call: TRBV7-8
cdr3_nt: TGTGCCAGCAGCCGAGGGACTAGCGGGAGTTCCTCCTACGAGCAGTACTTC
cdr3_aa: CASSRGTSGSSSYEQYF

j_call: TRBJ2-7
d_call: TRBD2
v_call: TRBV6-2/TRBV6-3
cdr3_nt: TGTGCCAGCAGTTACGCCGGGACTAGCGGCTACGAGCAGTACTTC
cdr3_aa: CASSYAGTSGYEQYF

j_call: TRBJ1-1
d_call: -
v_call: TRBV7-8
cdr3_nt: TGTGCCAGCAGCTTAGTACAGGGGAACACTGAAGCTTTCTTT
cdr3_aa: CASSLVQGNTEAFF